This passage covers 16 T cell receptor beta chains from one sample sequenced in a study of CD8+ T cells in alopecia areata. In each case, RNA was isolated and then reverse transcribed into cDNA as the sequencing template. The method was immunoSEQ multiplex PCR; TCRdb's version includes in-frame clones alone and lacks a portion of them. The sample has some 150,000 clones, around half seen once. Treatment reported: oral pan-JAK inhibitor, 5-10 mg twice daily. The input for sequencing was CD8+ T cells sorted from blood, taken at week 4, from a patient treated with tofacitinib. The receptor source for this set is a human donor with alopecia areata.

The V gene is TRBV11-3, the J gene TRBJ2-2, with TRBD2 matching over 12 bases. Losses at the gene ends were 1 base for V and 0 bases for J; bases not matched to a gene: 0. The CDR3 is made up of 17 amino acids. Germline CDR1 reads SGHNT; CDR2 reads YENEEA. DNA for the CDR3: TGTGCCAGCAGCTTAGGACTAGCGGGGGCGAACACCGGGGAGCTGTTTTTT. It translates to CASSLGLAGANTGELFF.

This chain links TRBV5-6 with TRBJ1-1; D is undetermined. V shed 0 bases and J shed 0 bases, with 12 bases lying between them. The CDR3 is 16 residues long. Germline-derived CDR1 and CDR2 are SGHDT and YYEEEE. The CDR3 here is CASSLAERKLNTEAFF. DNA of the CDR3: TGTGCCAGCAGCTTGGCTGAGAGGAAGCTGAACACTGAAGCTTTCTTT.

The gene calls are TRBV27 and TRBJ2-5; D is perhaps TRBD1 or TRBD2 (5 bases each). This CDR3 comprises 12 residues. Trimming cost V 8 bases and J 3 bases, with 10 bases left between them. Germline CDR1 reads MNHEY; CDR2 reads SMNVEV (reference sequence). The CDR3 reads CASGDREETQYF. The DNA for the CDR3 is TGTGCCAGCGGGGACCGGGAAGAGACCCAGTACTTC.

In DNA, the CDR3 is TGTGCCAGCAGCCATGCAGGGGGGAGCAATGAGCAGTTCTTC. It encodes CASSHAGGSNEQFF. The chain employs TRBV4-2 and TRBJ2-1; D may be TRBD1 (7 bases). CDR3 length: 14 residues. V lost 3 bases and J lost 6, with 12 bases in between. In germline, CDR1 is LGHNA, CDR2 YNFKEQ.

This clone appeared a few times. V and J are TRBV2 and TRBJ2-7; the D is unclear. The CDR3 consists of 10 residues. The germline V gene has CDR1 SNHLY and CDR2 FYNNEI. Trimming shortened V by 4 bases and J by 11 bases, and 9 bases separated the two germline ends. CDR3: CASSGLSEYF. CDR3 coding DNA: TGTGCCAGCAGTGGTCTGTCCGAGTACTTC.

This sequence joins TRBV7-2 and TRBJ2-7; perhaps TRBD1 as D (6 bases). From germline, CDR1 is SGHTA and CDR2 FQGNSA. This CDR3 is built from 12 residues. V was cut by 5 bases and J by 5 bases, with 10 bases left in between. CDR3 bases: TGTGCCAGCAGCGGGGACATCGACGAGCAGTACTTC. Its protein product is CASSGDIDEQYF.

This clone was seen a handful of times. The V and J genes are TRBV2 and TRBJ2-5; no firm D call. From germline, CDR1 is SNHLY and CDR2 FYNNEI. The CDR3 covers 15 residues. Trimming cost V 4 bases and J 1 base, with 13 bases left between them. The CDR3 nucleotides read TGTGCCAGCAGTGTTCTCCTCAGGCCCCAAGAGACCCAGTACTTC. Translation: CASSVLLRPQETQYF.

The chain joins TRBV5-1 to TRBJ1-4; 9 positions agree with TRBD1. J lost 8 bases, V lost 2 bases, and 4 bases had no gene match. Germline-derived CDR1 and CDR2 are SGHRS and YFSETQ. The CDR3 totals 14 residues. In nucleotides, the CDR3 is TGCGCCAGCAGCTTCGGACAGGGGTTCGAAAAACTGTTTTTT. Encoded protein: CASSFGQGFEKLFF. The complete variable domain, with remaining parts taken from reference TRBV5-1 and TRBJ1-4, reads KAGVTQTPRYLIKTRGQQVTLSCSPISGHRSVSWYQQTPGQGLQFLFEYFSETQRNKGNFPGRFSGRQFSNSRSEMNVSTLELGDSALYLCASSFGQGFEKLFFGSGTQLSVL.

In its sample, this clone was seen a few times. V is TRBV7-6 and J is TRBJ2-2; D is undetermined. V lost 3 bases, J lost 5 bases, and 4 bases lay in between. The CDR3 contains 12 residues. The germline V gene has CDR1 SGHVS and CDR2 FNYEAQ. CDR3 protein: CASSFGTGELFF. The CDR3 DNA sequence: TGTGCCAGCAGCTTTGGGACCGGGGAGCTGTTTTTT.

J is TRBJ2-7 and V is TRBV7-9; unclear D gene. V was cut by 4 bases and J by 4 bases, with 8 bases left in between. The V gene's germline CDR1 is SEHNR and CDR2 FQNEAQ (reference sequence). This CDR3 contains 12 residues. The CDR3, as DNA: TGTGCCAGCAGCTCAGACGGATACGAGCAGTACTTC. It is translated as CASSSDGYEQYF.

This clone was counted between two and nine times. This chain uses TRBV18 with TRBJ2-3, with TRBD1 matching 7 bases. From germline, CDR1 is KGHSH and CDR2 LQKENI. CDR3 length: 15 amino acids. The J segment lost 2 bases and the V segment lost 3 bases, leaving 5 bases of the junction unmatched. The CDR3 bases are TGTGCCAGCTCACCTTCGGGACAGTCCACAGATACGCAGTATTTT. Translating it yields CASSPSGQSTDTQYF.

This chain links TRBV7-8 with TRBJ2-7; 8 bases map to TRBD2. The CDR3 has 14 residues. Losses at the gene ends were 5 bases for V and 0 bases for J; bases not matched to a gene: 3. Germline-derived CDR1 and CDR2 are SGHVS and FQNEAQ. The CDR3 sequence: CASSGLAGSYEQYF. The CDR3 bases are TGTGCCAGCAGCGGGCTAGCGGGCTCCTACGAGCAGTACTTC.

V gene TRBV27 combines with J gene TRBJ2-1; no firm D call. Per the germline V gene, CDR1 is MNHEY and CDR2 is SMNVEV (reference sequence). V was clipped by 4 bases and J by 0 bases, with 10 bases between them. The CDR3 covers 15 residues. DNA for the CDR3: TGTGCCAGCAGTTACCACAGTTCCTCCTACAATGAGCAGTTCTTC. As protein: CASSYHSSSYNEQFF.

This chain connects TRBV27 to TRBJ2-5, with a weak D call TRBD1 (6 bases). Trimming stripped 3 bases from V and 4 bases from J, with 9 bases between. Germline assignment: CDR1 MNHEY and CDR2 SMNVEV (reference sequence). The CDR3 spans 13 residues. The CDR3 sequence: CASSLRGTETQYF. The CDR3 region has the DNA TGTGCCAGCAGTTTGAGGGGGACAGAGACCCAGTACTTC.

The chain combines TRBV6-4 with TRBJ1-1, with D maybe TRBD1 (5 bases). V lost 2 bases and J 11 bases, leaving 12 bases between the germline ends. CDR3 length: 12 residues. Germline V gene lookup returns CDR1 MRHNA and CDR2 SNTAGT. The CDR3 sequence: CASSDPPGPAFF. CDR3 coding DNA: TGTGCCAGCAGTGACCCCCCGGGACCTGCTTTCTTT.

This chain uses TRBV6-5 with TRBJ1-6; D is perhaps TRBD1 (5 bases). CDR1 is MNHEY and CDR2 is SVGAGI in the germline V gene. The CDR3 runs to 15 residues. The germline V and J ends were trimmed by 2 bases and 8 bases, with 13 bases remaining between them. The CDR3 nucleotides are TGTGCCAGCAGTTACCGGGGGGTAGGTCATTCACCCCTCCACTTT. Protein sequence: CASSYRGVGHSPLHF.